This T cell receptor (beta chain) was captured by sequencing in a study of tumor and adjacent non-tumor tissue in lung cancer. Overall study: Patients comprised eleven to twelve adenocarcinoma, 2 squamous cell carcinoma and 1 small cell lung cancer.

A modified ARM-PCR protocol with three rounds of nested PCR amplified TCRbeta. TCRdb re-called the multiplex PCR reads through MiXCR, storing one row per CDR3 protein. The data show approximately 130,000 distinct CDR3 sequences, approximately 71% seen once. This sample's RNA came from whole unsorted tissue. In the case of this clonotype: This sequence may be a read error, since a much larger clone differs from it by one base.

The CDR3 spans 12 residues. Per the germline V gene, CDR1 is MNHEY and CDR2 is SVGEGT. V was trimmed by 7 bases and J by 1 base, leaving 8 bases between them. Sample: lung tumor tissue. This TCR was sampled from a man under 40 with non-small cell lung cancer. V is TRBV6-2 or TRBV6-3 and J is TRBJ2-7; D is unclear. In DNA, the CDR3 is TGTGCCAGCAAGCAGCTTTCCTACGAGCAGTACTTC. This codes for CASKQLSYEQYF.